The TCR beta chain under discussion was sequenced for a study of blood T cells in healthy people across ages. From germline, CDR1 is SGHRS and CDR2 YFSETQ. The CDR3 spans 13 residues. Trimming at V came to 6 bases and at J to 4 bases, leaving 6 bases not matched to a gene. Using a J-beta primer mix together with a sample-barcoded 5' primer, a second PCR was run for roughly 6 to 12 cycles. TCRdb independently ran MiXCR on the 5' RACE reads; one entry per CDR3 protein. The table lists about 1.5 million distinct CDR3 sequences, around 39% of them singletons. The sequence was obtained from a woman in her late teens or twenties in good health. J is TRBJ1-1 and V is TRBV5-1; 7 positions match TRBD1. The sequencing input was blood. CDR3 sequence (DNA): TGCGCCAGCATGGAGGGGGCGTTCACTGAAGCTTTCTTT. The encoded protein is CASMEGAFTEAFF.